A selection of T cell receptor beta chains follows, all from one sample in a study of cytomegalovirus exposure and HLA in healthy donors. Using immunoSEQ multiplex PCR, the repertoire was profiled, and TCRdb retains in-frame clones only, with some absent. The table has some 120,000 clones, 80% seen once. Sequenced material: PBMCs. These receptors all come from a man aged 25-40 years in good health and CMV-seronegative. Each CDR3 is given with its conserved first and last residue. D genes are given only for firm matches. Where a row states a size, it is once, few, many or the class of an expanded clone; other rows omit it.

cdr3_length clone_size j_call v_call d_call cdr3_nt cdr3_aa
14 few TRBJ2-7 TRBV7-4 - TGTGCCAGCAGCTCCCGGGACAACTCCTACGAGCAGTACTTC CASSSRDNSYEQYF
15 - TRBJ2-7 TRBV27 TRBD2 TGTGCCAGCAGTCGAACGGGACTAGCGGCCTACGAGCAGTACTTC CASSRTGLAAYEQYF
17 - TRBJ2-7 TRBV15 TRBD1 TGTGCCACCAGCAGAGGCGTTACAGGGGGTACTTTTTACGAGCAGTACTTC CATSRGVTGGTFYEQYF
18 once TRBJ1-5 TRBV2 - TGTGCCAGCAGTGATTTTCTACAGGGCCTCTCGGGCAATCAGCCCCAGAATTTT CASSDFLQGLSGNQPQNF
15 - TRBJ2-7 TRBV10-1 TRBD2 TGCGCCAGCAGTGAGGGGACTAGCGGGTCCTACGAGCAGTACTTC CASSEGTSGSYEQYF
12 few TRBJ2-5 TRBV2 - TGTGCCAGCAGACGGGACTGGCGGAGCCAGTACTTC CASRRDWRSQYF
13 - TRBJ2-3 TRBV6-4 - TGTGCCAGCAGTGCACGGGAGACAGATACGCAGTATTTT CASSARETDTQYF
15 - TRBJ2-2 TRBV5-1 - TGCGCCAGCAGCGAGGGTCACCAGGACACCGGGGAGCTGTTTTTT CASSEGHQDTGELFF
15 once TRBJ2-1 TRBV28 - TGTGCCAGCAGTCTAACTACGGCGGGCTACAATGAGCAGTTCTTC CASSLTTAGYNEQFF
16 few TRBJ2-7 TRBV28 TRBD2 TGTGCCAGCATCCCAGGCGGGGCTAGCGGGCCCTACGAGCAGTACTTC CASIPGGASGPYEQYF
15 - TRBJ2-1 TRBV9 TRBD2 TGTGCCAGCAGCAGGAGACTAGCGGGAGTCGCTGAGCAGTTCTTC CASSRRLAGVAEQFF
16 - TRBJ2-1 TRBV27 TRBD2 TGTGCCAGCATCCCTAAGCCGGGACTAGGCGGGAATGAGCAGTTCTTC CASIPKPGLGGNEQFF
13 - TRBJ2-1 TRBV11-3 TRBD2 TGTGCCAGCGCAGGGCGGGAGAGGGATGAGCAGTTCTTC CASAGRERDEQFF
15 - TRBJ2-2 TRBV19 TRBD1 TGTGCCAGCACCCCACAGGGGGCCTTTTCCGGGGAGCTGTTTTTT CASTPQGAFSGELFF
13 - TRBJ2-7 TRBV18 - TGTGCCAGCACGACAGGAAACTCCTACGAGCAGTACTTC CASTTGNSYEQYF
16 - TRBJ2-7 TRBV14 - TGTGCCAGCAGCCGACCAACTTACAGGACCTCCTACGAGCAGTACTTC CASSRPTYRTSYEQYF
12 - TRBJ1-1 TRBV7-2 - - CASSTSNTEAFF
11 few TRBJ1-1 TRBV7-2 - TGTGCCAGCAGCTTACGGAGTGAAGCTTTCTTT CASSLRSEAFF
15 - TRBJ2-2 TRBV18 - TGTGCCAGCTCAGCTGGACTCATGGGAATCGGGGAGCTGTTTTTT CASSAGLMGIGELFF
17 - TRBJ2-2 TRBV5-1 TRBD2 TGCGCCAGCAGCTCGGGACTAGCGGCGTATAACACCGGGGAGCTGTTTTTT CASSSGLAAYNTGELFF
13 - TRBJ2-3 TRBV5-1 - TGCGCCAGCAGCTTGGCAGGCGAAGATACGCAGTATTTT CASSLAGEDTQYF
16 - TRBJ2-6 TRBV7-9 - TGTGCCAGCAGCCCCAGACAGTACTCTGGGGCCAACGTCCTGACTTTC CASSPRQYSGANVLTF
15 - TRBJ1-4 TRBV28 TRBD1 TGTGCCAGCAGTCCACCGGGACAGGGATTGGAAAAACTGTTTTTT CASSPPGQGLEKLFF
16 once TRBJ2-7 TRBV4-1 TRBD2 TGCGCCAGCAGCCACCAACTAGCGGGAGGGAGCTACGAGCAGTACTTC CASSHQLAGGSYEQYF
14 few TRBJ2-7 TRBV29-1 TRBD1 TGCAGCGCCGAGGGGACAGGGGGCTCCTACGAGCAGTACTTC CSAEGTGGSYEQYF
15 - TRBJ1-5 TRBV6-6 - TGTGCCAGCAATTACCCAGGGGTGGGCAATCAGCCCCAGCATTTT CASNYPGVGNQPQHF
15 - TRBJ2-7 TRBV27 TRBD2 TGTGCCAGTGCTTATCTAGCGGGGACTCTCTACGAGCAGTACTTC CASAYLAGTLYEQYF
14 - TRBJ1-2 TRBV4-1 TRBD1 TGCGCCAGCAGCCAACCCGGGACAGGTCGTGGCTACACCTTC CASSQPGTGRGYTF
14 - TRBJ2-2 TRBV19 TRBD2 TGTGCCAGTAGTGCGGGAGGTATGACCGGGGAGCTGTTTTTT CASSAGGMTGELFF
12 - TRBJ2-1 TRBV4-1 - TGCGCCAGCAGCCAAGAGTCGAATGAGCAGTTCTTC CASSQESNEQFF
15 - TRBJ2-5 TRBV7-9 - TGTGCCAGCAGCTTAGTGGTTAGCGGACAAGAGACCCAGTACTTC CASSLVVSGQETQYF
13 - TRBJ2-1 TRBV19 - TGTGCCAGTAGTATTGCGGCGAACAATGAGCAGTTCTTC CASSIAANNEQFF
14 - TRBJ2-1 TRBV28 TRBD1 TGTGCCTGTCATACGGGACAGACCTACAATGAGCAGTTCTTC CACHTGQTYNEQFF
13 few TRBJ2-7 TRBV5-6 - TGTGCCAGCAGCTCAGTCAGCTCCTACGAGCAGTACTTC CASSSVSSYEQYF
14 - TRBJ1-1 TRBV28 - TGTGCCAGCAGTTTACTCTACTGGAGGACTGAAGCTTTCTTT CASSLLYWRTEAFF
15 - TRBJ1-5 TRBV7-2 TRBD1 TGTGCCAGCACCGTTGACAGGGGACCCAATCAGCCCCAGCATTTT CASTVDRGPNQPQHF
14 - TRBJ2-1 TRBV30 - TGTGCCTGGAGTGTACTCAGGGGGGTAAATGAGCAGTTCTTC CAWSVLRGVNEQFF
19 - TRBJ2-5 TRBV7-9 TRBD2 TGTGCCAGCAGCTTGGGACTAGCGGGAGTGGACCTTTTCGGGGAGACCCAGTACTTC CASSLGLAGVDLFGETQYF
15 - TRBJ2-3 TRBV10-3 TRBD2 TGTGCCATCAGTGATCCGGGACTAGCGACAGATACGCAGTATTTT CAISDPGLATDTQYF
14 - TRBJ2-7 TRBV9 TRBD2 TGTGCCAGCAGCCCAGCGGCGGGGGGCTACGAGCAGTACTTC CASSPAAGGYEQYF
14 - TRBJ2-2 TRBV27 - TGTGCCAGCAGTTACGGGATCGGGGACGGGGAGCTGTTTTTT CASSYGIGDGELFF
17 - TRBJ2-7 TRBV28 - TGTGCCAGCAGCACTAACCGGGACACCGTGGCGTCCTACGAGCAGTACTTC CASSTNRDTVASYEQYF